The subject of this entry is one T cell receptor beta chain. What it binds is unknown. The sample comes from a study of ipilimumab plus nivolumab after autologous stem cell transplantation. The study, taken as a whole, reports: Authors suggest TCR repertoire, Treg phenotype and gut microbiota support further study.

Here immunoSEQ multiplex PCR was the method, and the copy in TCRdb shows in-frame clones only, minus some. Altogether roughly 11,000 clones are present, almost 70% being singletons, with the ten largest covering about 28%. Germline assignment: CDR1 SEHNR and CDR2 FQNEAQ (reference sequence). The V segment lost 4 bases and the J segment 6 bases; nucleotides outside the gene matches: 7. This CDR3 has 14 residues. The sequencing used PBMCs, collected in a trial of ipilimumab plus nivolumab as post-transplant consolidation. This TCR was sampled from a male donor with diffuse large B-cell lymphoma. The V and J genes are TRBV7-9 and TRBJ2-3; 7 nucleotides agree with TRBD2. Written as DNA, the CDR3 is TGTGCCAGCAGCTCGGGACTATCCTACGATACGCAGTATTTT. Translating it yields CASSSGLSYDTQYF.